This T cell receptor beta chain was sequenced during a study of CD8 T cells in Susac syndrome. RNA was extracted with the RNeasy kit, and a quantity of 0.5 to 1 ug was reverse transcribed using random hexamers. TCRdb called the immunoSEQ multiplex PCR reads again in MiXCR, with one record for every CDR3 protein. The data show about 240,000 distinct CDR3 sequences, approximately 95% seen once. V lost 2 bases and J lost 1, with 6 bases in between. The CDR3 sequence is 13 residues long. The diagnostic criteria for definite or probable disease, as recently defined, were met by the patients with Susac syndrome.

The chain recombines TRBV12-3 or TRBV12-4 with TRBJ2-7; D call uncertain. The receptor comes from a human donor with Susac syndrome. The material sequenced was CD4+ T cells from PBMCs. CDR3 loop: CASSLRLSYEQYF. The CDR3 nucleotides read TGTGCCAGCAGTTTAAGGCTTTCCTACGAGCAGTACTTC.